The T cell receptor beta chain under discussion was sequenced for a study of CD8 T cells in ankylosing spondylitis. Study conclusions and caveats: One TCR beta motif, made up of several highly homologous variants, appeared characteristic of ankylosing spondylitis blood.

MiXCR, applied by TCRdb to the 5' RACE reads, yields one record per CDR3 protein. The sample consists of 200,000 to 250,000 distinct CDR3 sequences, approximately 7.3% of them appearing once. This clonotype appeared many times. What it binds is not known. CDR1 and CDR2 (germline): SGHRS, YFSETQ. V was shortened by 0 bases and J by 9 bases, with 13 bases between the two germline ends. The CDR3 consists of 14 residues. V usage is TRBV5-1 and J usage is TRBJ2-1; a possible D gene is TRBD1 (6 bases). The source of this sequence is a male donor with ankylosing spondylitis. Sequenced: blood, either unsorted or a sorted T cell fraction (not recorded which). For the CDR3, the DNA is TGCGCCAGCAGCTTGGCCCGCTCCAGGGGTGAGCAGTTCTTC. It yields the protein CASSLARSRGEQFF.